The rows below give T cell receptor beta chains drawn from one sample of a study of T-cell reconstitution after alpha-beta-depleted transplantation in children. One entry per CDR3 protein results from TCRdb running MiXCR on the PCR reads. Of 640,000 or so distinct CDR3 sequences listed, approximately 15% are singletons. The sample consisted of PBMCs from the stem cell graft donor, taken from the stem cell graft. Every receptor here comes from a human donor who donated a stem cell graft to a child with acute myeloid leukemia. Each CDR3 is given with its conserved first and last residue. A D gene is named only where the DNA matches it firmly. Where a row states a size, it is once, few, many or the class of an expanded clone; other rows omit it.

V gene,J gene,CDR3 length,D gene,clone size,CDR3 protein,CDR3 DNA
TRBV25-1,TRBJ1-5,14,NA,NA,CASSEAGIGQPQHF,TGTGCCAGCAGTGAAGCAGGGATCGGTCAGCCCCAGCATTTT
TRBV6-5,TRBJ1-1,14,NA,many,CASSYSAMNTEAFF,TGTGCCAGCAGTTACTCGGCCATGAACACTGAAGCTTTCTTT
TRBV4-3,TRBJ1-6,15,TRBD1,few,CASSHLRTGGSPLHF,TGCGCCAGCAGCCACTTGCGAACAGGGGGGTCACCCCTCCACTTT
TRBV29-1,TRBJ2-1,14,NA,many,CSVCRDGSYNEQFF,TGCAGCGTTTGTCGGGACGGGTCCTACAATGAGCAGTTCTTC
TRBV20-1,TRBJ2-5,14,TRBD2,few,CSASGTSGRGTQYF,TGCAGTGCTAGCGGGACTAGCGGGCGGGGGACCCAGTACTTC
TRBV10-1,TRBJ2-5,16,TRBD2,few,CASSESLAGGRETQYF,TGCGCCAGCAGTGAGTCTCTAGCGGGGGGCCGGGAGACCCAGTACTTC
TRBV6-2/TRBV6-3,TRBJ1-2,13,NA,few,CASSPKKVYGYTF,TGTGCCAGCAGCCCCAAGAAAGTCTATGGCTACACCTTC
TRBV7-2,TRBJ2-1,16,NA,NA,CASSSSVGTPYNEQFF,TGTGCCAGCAGCTCCTCGGTTGGGACACCTTACAATGAGCAGTTCTTC
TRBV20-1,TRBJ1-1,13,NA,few,CSARDSGRTEAFF,TGCAGTGCTAGAGATTCCGGGCGGACTGAAGCTTTCTTT
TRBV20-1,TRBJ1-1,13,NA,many,CSTRETKNTEAFF,TGCAGTACAAGGGAAACCAAGAACACTGAAGCTTTCTTT
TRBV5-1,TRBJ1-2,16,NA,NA,CASSFDYGRRNYGYTF,TGCGCCAGCAGCTTTGACTACGGACGGCGAAACTATGGCTACACCTTC
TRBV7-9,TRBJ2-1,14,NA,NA,CASSLGESVHEQFF,TGTGCCAGCAGCTTAGGGGAGTCGGTCCATGAGCAGTTCTTC
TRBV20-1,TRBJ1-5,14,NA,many,CSAREANSNQPQHF,TGCAGTGCTAGAGAAGCCAATAGCAATCAGCCCCAGCATTTT
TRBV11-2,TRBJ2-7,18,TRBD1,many,CASSLPGQGENEAAEQYF,TGTGCCAGCAGCTTACCTGGGCAGGGGGAAAACGAGGCTGCCGAGCAGTACTTC
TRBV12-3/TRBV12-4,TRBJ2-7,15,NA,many,CASSLSGTEIYEQYF,TGTGCCAGCAGTTTAAGTGGGACGGAAATCTACGAGCAGTACTTC
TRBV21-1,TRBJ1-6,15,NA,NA,CASRPLSSEVGPLHF,TGTGCCAGCAGACCCCTCTCTAGCGAAGTCGGACCCCTCCACTTT
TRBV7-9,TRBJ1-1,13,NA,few,CASTFPPGTEAFF,TGTGCCAGCACCTTTCCGCCAGGCACTGAAGCTTTCTTT
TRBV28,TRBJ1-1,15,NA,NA,CASSFRTLGRTEAFF,TGTGCCAGCAGTTTTAGAACGTTGGGGAGGACTGAAGCTTTCTTT
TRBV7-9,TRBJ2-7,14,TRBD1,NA,CASTRTGLKNEQYF,TGTGCCAGCACCCGGACAGGGTTGAAGAACGAGCAGTACTTC
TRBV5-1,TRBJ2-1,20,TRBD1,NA,CASSLGDRGGYLGSYNEQFF,TGCGCCAGCAGCTTGGGGGACAGGGGAGGGTACTTGGGCTCCTACAATGAGCAGTTCTTC
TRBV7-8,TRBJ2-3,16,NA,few,CASSLARRMGRNTQYF,TGTGCCAGCAGCTTAGCGCGACGCATGGGCAGGAATACGCAGTATTTT
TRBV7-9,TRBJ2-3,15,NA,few,CASSLYTGRTDTQYF,TGTGCCAGCAGCTTATATACAGGTCGCACAGATACGCAGTATTTT
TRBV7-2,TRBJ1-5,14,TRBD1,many,CASSLRQGGQPQHF,TGTGCCAGCAGCTTAAGACAGGGCGGTCAGCCCCAGCATTTT
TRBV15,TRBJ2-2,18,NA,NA,CATSRDWGGPLSAGELFF,TGTGCCACCAGCAGAGATTGGGGGGGGCCTCTTTCCGCCGGGGAGCTGTTTTTT
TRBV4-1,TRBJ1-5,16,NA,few,CASSQGIPSIGQPQHF,TGCGCCAGCAGCCAAGGGATCCCTTCCATCGGTCAGCCCCAGCATTTT
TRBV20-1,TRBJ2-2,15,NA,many,CSARDRVRYTGELFF,TGCAGTGCTAGAGATCGGGTCAGGTACACCGGGGAGCTGTTTTTT
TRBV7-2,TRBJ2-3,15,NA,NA,CASSLTTTPTDTQYF,TGTGCCAGCAGCTTAACTACTACACCCACAGATACGCAGTATTTT
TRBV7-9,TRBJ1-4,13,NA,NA,CASRGQGNEKLFF,TGTGCCAGCAGAGGCCAGGGTAATGAAAAACTGTTTTTT
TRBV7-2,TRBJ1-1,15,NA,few,CASSLVGQLNTEAFF,TGTGCCAGCAGCTTAGTTGGACAGTTGAACACTGAAGCTTTCTTT
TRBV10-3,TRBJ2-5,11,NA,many,CAISETSTQYF,TGTGCCATCAGTGAGACATCGACCCAGTACTTC
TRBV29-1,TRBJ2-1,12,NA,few,CSVEGGRNEQFF,TGCAGCGTGGAGGGGGGGCGGAATGAGCAGTTCTTC
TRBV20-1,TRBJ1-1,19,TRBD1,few,CSASQFGQGTENLNTEAFF,TGCAGTGCTTCCCAGTTCGGGCAGGGGACAGAAAACTTGAACACTGAAGCTTTCTTT
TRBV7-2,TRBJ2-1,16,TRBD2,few,CASSLSGTSLNNEQFF,TGTGCCAGCAGCTTATCAGGGACTAGCCTCAACAATGAGCAGTTCTTC
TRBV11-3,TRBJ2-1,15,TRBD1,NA,CASSSGQGSHNEQFF,TGTGCCAGCTCGTCGGGACAGGGGAGCCACAATGAGCAGTTCTTC
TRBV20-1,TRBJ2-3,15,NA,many,CSARSPLFRGDTQYF,TGCAGTGCTAGGTCCCCCCTCTTTAGGGGGGATACGCAGTATTTT
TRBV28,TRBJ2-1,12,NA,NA,CASSRERREQFF,TGTGCCAGCAGCCGGGAAAGGCGTGAGCAGTTCTTC
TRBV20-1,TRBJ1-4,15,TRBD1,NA,CSARPPRGANEKLFF,TGCAGTGCTAGGCCCCCCAGGGGGGCTAATGAAAAACTGTTTTTT